This is a list of T cell receptor beta chains from one sample in a study of cytomegalovirus exposure and HLA in healthy donors. Repertoires were generated with immunoSEQ multiplex PCR, while TCRdb's copy carries only in-frame clones and drops some. The data hold some 140,000 clones, with about 82% observed a single time. Sequencing was done on a sample of PBMCs. Source of these receptors: a man younger than 45 in good health. Both conserved end residues are part of each CDR3. Not all rows give a size; the values are once, few, many and, for expanded clones, a class.

TRBV4-1,once,TRBJ2-7,CASSQGGRGRQIPQQYF
TRBV6-1,.,TRBJ1-3,CASSEHSHFSGNTIYF
TRBV27,.,TRBJ2-4,CASSRAPGGDIQYF
TRBV2,few,TRBJ2-2,CASSVAGTGELFF
TRBV28,few,TRBJ1-2,CASSFSRRGQGAYGYTF
TRBV30,.,TRBJ2-5,CAWSPREAGSYF
TRBV7-9,once,TRBJ2-1,CASSLRGGNEQFF
TRBV27,.,TRBJ2-7,CASTNRGGYYEQYF
TRBV11-2,.,TRBJ2-7,CASSDVLGQAFREQYF
TRBV29-1,.,TRBJ2-1,CSVDKRAPNEQFF
TRBV6-5,.,TRBJ1-1,CASSPDRGKNTEAFF
TRBV25-1,.,TRBJ2-1,CASSEGGGRTYNEQFF
TRBV28,.,TRBJ2-3,CASSPSGGDTQYF
TRBV7-8,.,TRBJ1-2,CASSLTHSPLNYGYTF
TRBV6-5,.,TRBJ2-7,CASSYSLGTRGNEQYF
TRBV4-1,.,TRBJ2-7,CASSQAWDRGFSYEQYF
TRBV5-4,.,TRBJ1-1,CASSLHTGIGAEAFF
TRBV28,once,TRBJ1-5,CASSPRVGRVGNQPQHF
TRBV5-4,.,TRBJ2-6,CASSLVWGRGISGANVLTF
TRBV11-2,.,TRBJ1-4,CASSLGDRDNEKLFF
TRBV18,.,TRBJ2-3,CASSPDGSRTDTQYF
TRBV5-1,few,TRBJ2-1,CASNPTVNSYNEQFF
TRBV5-5,.,TRBJ1-1,CASSFVGAEAFF
TRBV5-1,.,TRBJ2-7,CASAGGPRIDEQYF
TRBV29-1,.,TRBJ2-2,CSGLAGGNTGELFF
TRBV6-4,.,TRBJ2-1,CASSDTAETSGRGGKFF
TRBV5-5,.,TRBJ1-5,CASSPQGSYNQPQHF
TRBV7-9,few,TRBJ1-2,CASRPGTGGAGYTF
TRBV5-6,.,TRBJ1-3,CASSFKSVGNTIYF
TRBV29-1,.,TRBJ1-2,CSVIPLQGQANYGYTF
TRBV29-1,.,TRBJ2-1,CSVVGGSKDEQFF